The next 17 T cell receptor beta chains were all read from a single sample in a study of metastatic and nonmetastatic thyroid tumors. Among the patients, none had received any treatment before thyroid surgery. TCRdb called clones again from the PCR reads with MiXCR. The profile covers over 15,000 clones, with roughly 32% appearing a single time and more than 9% taken by the ten largest. What was sequenced was blood. The receptors were sampled from a female donor with papillary thyroid cancer or a benign thyroid nodule (not recorded which). Some clones in this sample may be carry-over from other donors' samples.

This clone is labeled as medium-sized (0.01 to 0.1%). The gene calls are TRBV4-1 and TRBJ1-5; D perhaps matches TRBD1 (5 bases). CDR1 is MGHRA and CDR2 is YSYEKL in the germline V gene. The CDR3 loop spans 13 amino acids. V dropped 0 bases and J dropped 7 bases, with 7 bases sitting between them. CDR3 sequence (DNA): TGCGCCAGCAGCCAAGATCGGGGCCAGCCCCAGCATTTT. Amino acid sequence: CASSQDRGQPQHF.

This clone was recorded many times. This chain joins TRBV9 and TRBJ2-5; 8 bases map to TRBD2. The junction had 8 bases not matched to a gene; V was cut back by 2 bases and J by 5 bases. In germline, CDR1 is SGDLS, CDR2 YYNGEE. The CDR3 is 15 residues long. CDR3 region: CASSVTGGPRETQYF. The CDR3 bases are TGTGCCAGCAGCGTGACGGGGGGGCCACGTGAGACCCAGTACTTC.

This clone was observed many times. The J gene is TRBJ1-4, the V gene TRBV2; 7 positions match TRBD1. The V gene end was trimmed by 7 bases and the J gene end by 4 bases; junction bases not matched to a gene: 3. Germline CDR1 and CDR2: SNHLY and FYNNEI. The CDR3 is 13 residues long. The CDR3 sequence is CASKGQFNEKLFF. CDR3 bases: TGTGCCAGCAAGGGACAGTTTAATGAAAAACTGTTTTTT.

The gene calls are TRBV20-1 and TRBJ2-7; 9 bases line up with TRBD1. From germline, CDR1 is DFQATT and CDR2 SNEGSKA (reference sequence). This CDR3 region has 13 residues. V dropped 1 base and J dropped 3; count of bases not matched to a gene: 1. CDR3 coding DNA: TGCAGTGCTAGAGGGGACAGGGACTACGAGCAGTACTTC. It specifies CSARGDRDYEQYF.

This clone rates as medium-sized. V and J are TRBV6-1 and TRBJ1-2; TRBD1 is a possible D gene (6 bases). V lost 10 bases, J lost 8 bases, and 14 bases lay in between. The CDR3 is 11 amino acids. CDR1 is MNHNS, CDR2 SASEGT, per germline. The CDR3 region is CATKEGEGYTF. As DNA, the CDR3 is TGTGCCACCAAAGAGGGGGAAGGCTACACCTTC.

This clone was recorded a few times. The CDR3 sequence is CASTGKAEQYF. The CDR3 DNA follows: TGTGCCAGCACCGGCAAGGCCGAGCAGTACTTC. The gene calls are TRBV2 and TRBJ2-7; D ambiguous. Trimming removed 7 bases at V and 6 bases at J, with 10 bases between. The CDR3 contains 11 residues. Germline CDR1 reads SNHLY; CDR2 reads FYNNEI.

A few counts support this clone. This chain connects TRBV6-1 to TRBJ2-7, with a possible D match to TRBD1 (6 bases). The length of the CDR3 is 11 residues. Trimming cost V 8 bases and J 2 bases, with 7 bases left between them. CDR1 is MNHNS, CDR2 SASEGT, per germline. CDR3 region: CASAGAYEQYF. The CDR3 nucleotides read TGTGCCAGCGCAGGGGCCTACGAGCAGTACTTC.

This clone was found a few times. The rearrangement uses TRBV12-3 or TRBV12-4 and TRBJ1-6; 9 bases line up with TRBD1. The CDR3 runs to 15 residues. V dropped 2 bases and J dropped 7; count of bases not matched to a gene: 3. The CDR3 loop reads CASSLPGTGNSPLHF. Here the CDR3 DNA reads TGTGCCAGCAGTTTACCCGGGACAGGGAATTCACCCCTCCACTTT.

In its sample, this clone was seen a few times. V and J are TRBV10-1 and TRBJ2-5, with 7 bases matching TRBD1. V was clipped by 2 bases and J by 1 base; unmatched bases: 4. CDR1 and CDR2 from the germline V gene are WNHNN and SYGVQD (reference sequence). This CDR3 has 15 residues. CDR3 protein: CASSEDRVFQETQYF. The CDR3 DNA sequence: TGCGCCAGCAGTGAGGACAGGGTATTCCAAGAGACCCAGTACTTC.

The chain combines TRBV7-3 with TRBJ1-1; weak D call: TRBD1 (5 bases). From germline, CDR1 is SGHTA and CDR2 FQGTGA. CDR3 length: 15 amino acids. The germline V and J ends were trimmed by 5 bases and 3 bases, with 16 bases remaining between them. CDR3 in DNA: TGTGCCAGCAGCGGCAGGGCTGGCGTTCACACTGAAGCTTTCTTT. Translated, it gives CASSGRAGVHTEAFF. Looking up the rest from reference TRBV7-3 and TRBJ1-1 gives the full variable domain: GAGVSQTPSNKVTEKGKYVELRCDPISGHTALYWYRQSLGQGPEFLIYFQGTGAADDSGLPNDRFFAVRPEGSVSTLKIQRTERGDSAVYLCASSGRAGVHTEAFFGQGTRLTVV.

The rearrangement links TRBV13 to TRBJ2-7, with 10 bases identical to TRBD1. The CDR3 is 16 residues long. Germline V gene sequence: CDR1 PRHDT, CDR2 FYEKMQ (reference sequence). V was clipped by 10 bases and J by 3 bases; unmatched bases: 15. DNA for the CDR3: TGTGCCACTTCCGGGACAGGGGAAAAGGGTCTCTACGAGCAGTACTTC. This sequence encodes CATSGTGEKGLYEQYF.

The chain carries TRBV19 and TRBJ2-3; TRBD1 aligns across 7 bases. Trimming at V came to 1 base and at J to 2 bases, leaving 3 bases not matched to a gene. This CDR3 has 15 residues. CDR1 is LNHDA, CDR2 SQIVND, per germline (reference sequence). CDR3 loop: CASSIGQGHTDTQYF. As DNA, the CDR3 is TGTGCCAGTAGTATAGGACAGGGACACACAGATACGCAGTATTTT.

The genes are TRBV4-3 and TRBJ2-7; 8 bases fit TRBD2. J gave up 6 bases and V 1 base, and 8 bases lay outside the gene matches. The germline V gene has CDR1 LGHNA and CDR2 YSLEER. There are 15 residues in the CDR3. CDR3 in DNA: TGCGCCAGCAGCCAAGTCCGGGGCGGGAGGCCCGAGCAGTACTTC. This gives the protein CASSQVRGGRPEQYF.

V gene TRBV20-1 combines with J gene TRBJ1-2; D is unresolved. CDR3 length: 10 residues. Trimming left V 2 bases short and J 6 bases short, with 4 bases between. The germline V gene encodes CDR1 DFQATT and CDR2 SNEGSKA (reference sequence). The CDR3 DNA sequence: TGCAGTGCTAGACGAAATGGCTACACCTTC. Its protein is CSARRNGYTF.

The chain couples TRBV11-2 to TRBJ1-6; possible D gene TRBD1, 5 bases. The length of the CDR3 is 15 residues. V shed 1 base and J shed 7 bases, with 11 bases lying between them. Germline lookup yields CDR1 SGHAT and CDR2 FQNNGV. The CDR3 nucleotides read TGTGCCAGCAGCTTAGGACCAGGGATCAATTCACCCCTCCACTTT. Translation: CASSLGPGINSPLHF.

The chain recombines TRBV7-2 with TRBJ2-5, with TRBD2 matching over 12 bases. After removal of 4 bases from V and 4 bases from J, the junction contained 1 base not matched to a gene. There are 14 residues in the CDR3. Looked up from germline, CDR1 is SGHTA and CDR2 is FQGNSA. In DNA, the CDR3 is TGTGCCAGCAGCTGGGGACTAGCGGGAGAGACCCAGTACTTC. Protein sequence: CASSWGLAGETQYF.

The chain joins TRBV11-2 to TRBJ1-3; no clear D. V was shortened by 1 base and J by 0 bases, with 7 bases between the two germline ends. The CDR3 is 15 residues long. Germline V CDR1 and CDR2: SGHAT, FQNNGV. CDR3: CASSLGGYSGNTIYF. In nucleotides, the CDR3 is TGTGCCAGCAGCTTAGGAGGGTACTCTGGAAACACCATATATTTT.